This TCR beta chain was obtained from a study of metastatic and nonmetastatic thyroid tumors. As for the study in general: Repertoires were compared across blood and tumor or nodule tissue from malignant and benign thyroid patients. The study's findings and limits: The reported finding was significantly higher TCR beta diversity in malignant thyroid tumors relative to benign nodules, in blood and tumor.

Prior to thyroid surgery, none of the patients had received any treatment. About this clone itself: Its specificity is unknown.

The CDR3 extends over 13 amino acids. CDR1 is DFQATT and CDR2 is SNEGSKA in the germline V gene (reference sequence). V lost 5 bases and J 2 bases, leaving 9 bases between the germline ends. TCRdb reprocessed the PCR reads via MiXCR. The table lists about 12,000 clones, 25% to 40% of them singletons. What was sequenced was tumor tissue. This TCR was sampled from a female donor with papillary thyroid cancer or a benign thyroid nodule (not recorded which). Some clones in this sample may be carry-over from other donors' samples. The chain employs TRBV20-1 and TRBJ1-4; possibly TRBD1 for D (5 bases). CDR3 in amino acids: CSAHRQTNEKLFF. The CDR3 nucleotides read TGCAGTGCTCACCGACAGACTAATGAAAAACTGTTTTTT.